This TCR beta chain was sequenced in a study of response to subunit inactivated influenza vaccine. The study, taken as a whole, reports: T cells newly recruited by each seasonal influenza vaccination are few, the authors suggested.

Germline CDR1 reads SGHAT; CDR2 reads FQDESV (reference sequence). The CDR3 loop spans 15 amino acids. The germline V and J ends were trimmed by 5 bases and 7 bases, with 21 bases remaining between them. Turning to this clonotype: Its antigen is still unknown.

One entry per CDR3 protein results from TCRdb running MiXCR on the RT-PCR reads. This repertoire shows some 850,000 distinct CDR3 sequences, approximately 18% found once; its top ten account for about 11%. This sequence originates from a man in his fifties or sixties who received an inactivated influenza vaccine. The sequences come from PBMCs from blood, collected 5 days after vaccination. The rearrangement uses TRBV11-1 and TRBJ2-7; D may correspond to TRBD1 or TRBD2 (5 bases each). The CDR3 coding sequence is TGTGCCAGCAGCCCCAACCGGGGCGGATATCGGGAGCAGTACTTC. It is translated as CASSPNRGGYREQYF.